This entry lists 14 T cell receptor beta chains sequenced from one sample in a study of beta chain features in type 1 diabetes (dated by TCRdb to the late 2010s). Preparation of the library involved the immunoSEQ multiplex PCR assay. All of the isolated RNA was reverse transcribed with the High Capacity cDNA Reverse Transcription Kit, so expressed TCRB transcripts were sequenced. The table comes from immuneACCESS by way of TCRdb, which keeps in-frame sequences with V and J called. Part of the clones is missing from these tables; in studies checked, under half for an unresolved V gene and the rest for unknown reasons. This sample has roughly 400,000 clones in its table, and approximately 15% of those were observed once. The leading ten clones occupy 0.019% of the sample. Sequencing used naive CD4+ T cells from blood. This specimen's cell subset or site label, per the study, means: true naive CD4+ T cells. The receptor set was obtained from a woman between 18 and 29 years old in good health.

This clone was seen a handful of times. The rearrangement joins TRBV9 to TRBJ1-1; 10 bases match TRBD1. Germline V gene lookup returns CDR1 SGDLS and CDR2 YYNGEE. This CDR3 is 17 amino acids long. The ends lost 3 bases at V and 0 bases at J; junction bases unmatched: 8. The CDR3 is CASSDASGTGVNTEAFF. DNA for the CDR3: TGTGCCAGCAGCGACGCTTCAGGGACAGGGGTGAACACTGAAGCTTTCTTT.

This clone was seen more than once but under ten times. CDR3 DNA: TGTGCCAGCAGCCCTAATAGCGGGATCCACGGGGAGCTGTTTTTT. Translating gives CASSPNSGIHGELFF. The V and J genes are TRBV7-3 and TRBJ2-2; 8 nucleotides match TRBD2. The ends lost 5 bases at V and 7 bases at J; junction bases unmatched: 9. This CDR3 has 15 residues. Per the germline V gene, CDR1 is SGHTA and CDR2 is FQGTGA.

In its sample, this clone was seen a few times. This chain joins TRBV20-1 and TRBJ2-1, with 7 bases matching TRBD1. CDR1 DFQATT and CDR2 SNEGSKA come from the germline V gene (reference sequence). The length of the CDR3 is 10 residues. The junction had 5 bases not matched to a gene; V was cut back by 6 bases and J by 12 bases. This chain's CDR3 is CSAARQGQFF. The CDR3 DNA reads as TGCAGTGCGGCCCGACAGGGGCAGTTCTTC.

The chain links TRBV6-1 to TRBJ2-3; D is perhaps TRBD2 (6 bases). The V end was cut by 6 bases, the J end by 2 bases, with 12 bases between. The CDR3 runs 14 residues. Germline lookup yields CDR1 MNHNS and CDR2 SASEGT. CDR3 nucleotides: TGTGCCAGCAGGGAGGGGCGGGTCACAGATACGCAGTATTTT. Amino acids: CASREGRVTDTQYF.

The chain combines TRBV6-5 with TRBJ2-3; D possibly corresponds to TRBD2 (7 bases). The CDR3 covers 15 residues. V was shortened by 5 bases and J by 4 bases, with 16 bases between the two germline ends. CDR1 and CDR2 (germline): MNHEY, SVGAGI. The CDR3 nucleotides read TGTGCCAGCAGTCCGGGGGGCAGAAGGGCAGATACGCAGTATTTT. It translates to CASSPGGRRADTQYF.

CDR3 sequence (DNA): TGTGCCATCAGGGGACAGGGGGCAGGAAACACCATATATTTT. Amino acid sequence: CAIRGQGAGNTIYF. This chain connects TRBV30 to TRBJ1-3; 12 bases agree with TRBD1. This CDR3 comprises 14 residues. The J segment lost 4 bases and the V segment lost 8 bases, leaving 6 bases of the junction unmatched. Germline V gene data show CDR1 as GTSNPN and CDR2 as SVGIG (reference sequence).

The sample holds a few counts of this clone. The J gene is TRBJ2-1, the V gene TRBV7-8; a weak D match, TRBD2 (5 bases). Germline V gene sequence: CDR1 SGHVS, CDR2 FQNEAQ. The CDR3 is 15 residues long. The V end was cut by 9 bases, the J end by 1 base, with 16 bases between. CDR3 DNA: TGTGCCAGTGGGAAGCGGATGATTTCCTACAATGAGCAGTTCTTC. Protein product: CASGKRMISYNEQFF. The variable domain in full, with the rest retrieved from reference TRBV7-8 and TRBJ2-1, is GAGVSQSPRYKVAKRGQDVALRCDPISGHVSLFWYQQALGQGPEFLTYFQNEAQLDKSGLPSDRFFAERPEGSVSTLKIQRTQQEDSAVYLCASGKRMISYNEQFFGPGTRLTVL.

The V gene is TRBV2, the J gene TRBJ1-1; 7 positions match TRBD1. The V gene's germline CDR1 is SNHLY and CDR2 FYNNEI. The V gene end was trimmed by 6 bases and the J gene end by 0 bases; junction bases not matched to a gene: 4. The CDR3 runs to 14 residues. DNA for the CDR3: TGTGCCAGCAGGGGGACAGTCATGAACACTGAAGCTTTCTTT. It yields the protein CASRGTVMNTEAFF.

The J gene is TRBJ1-1, the V gene TRBV11-2; perhaps TRBD1 as D (6 bases). Deletions cut 2 bases from V and 1 base from J, with 11 bases between. From germline, CDR1 is SGHAT and CDR2 FQNNGV. This CDR3 is built from 15 residues. CDR3 residues: CASSLTGTRNTEAFF. For the CDR3, the DNA is TGTGCCAGCAGCTTAACAGGGACACGGAACACTGAAGCTTTCTTT.

The rearrangement links TRBV5-6 to TRBJ2-7, with TRBD2 as a possible D gene (5 bases). Trimming left V 2 bases short and J 3 bases short, with 12 bases between. In germline, CDR1 is SGHDT, CDR2 YYEEEE. The CDR3 sequence is 14 residues long. The chain's CDR3 is CASSLLNRGYEQYF. The CDR3 bases are TGTGCCAGCAGCTTACTGAATCGGGGCTACGAGCAGTACTTC. The full variable domain, with the rest looked up from reference TRBV5-6 and TRBJ2-7, is DAGVTQSPTHLIKTRGQQVTLRCSPKSGHDTVSWYQQALGQGPQFIFQYYEEEERQRGNFPDRFSGHQFPNYSSELNVNALLLGDSALYLCASSLLNRGYEQYFGPGTRLTVT.

V usage is TRBV4-3 and J usage is TRBJ2-7; possibly TRBD2 for D (5 bases). The V end was cut by 0 bases, the J end by 8 bases, with 8 bases between. Germline CDR1 and CDR2: LGHNA and YSLEER. The CDR3 contains 12 residues. The CDR3 DNA reads TGCGCCAGCAGCCAAGATGCCGGGAAGCAGTACTTC. Its translation: CASSQDAGKQYF.

This clone was observed a handful of times. The chain is built from TRBV6-5 and TRBJ2-1; 7 bases match TRBD2. In germline, CDR1 is MNHEY, CDR2 SVGAGI. Trimming removed 5 bases from V and 6 bases from J; junction bases left unmatched: 10. The CDR3 sequence is 15 residues long. In DNA form, the CDR3 reads TGTGCCAGCAGTCCCTTGGCGGGAGTAGGCAATGAGCAGTTCTTC. It yields the protein CASSPLAGVGNEQFF.

The chain couples TRBV7-9 to TRBJ2-1; no reliable D call. The germline gives CDR1 SEHNR, CDR2 FQNEAQ (reference sequence). V was pared by 5 bases and J by 15 bases, with 14 bases between. This CDR3 contains 11 residues. CDR3 DNA: TGTGCCAGCAGCGAGTCTGTTCTGCGGTTCTTC. Translation gives CASSESVLRFF.

This sequence joins TRBV6-1 and TRBJ1-5; TRBD1 agrees at 8 bases. Trimming removed 5 bases from V and 5 bases from J; junction bases left unmatched: 8. CDR1 and CDR2 from the germline V gene are MNHNS and SASEGT. This CDR3 is 15 amino acids long. CDR3 protein: CASSRQGRSDQPQHF. The CDR3, as DNA: TGTGCCAGCAGTCGACAGGGGCGCAGCGATCAGCCCCAGCATTTT.